This entry features one T cell receptor beta chain sequence. A sample-barcoded 5' primer and a J-beta primer mix were used in a second PCR of roughly 7 to 11 cycles. TCRdb re-derived calls from the 5' RACE reads in MiXCR, one entry per CDR3 protein. The data contain 540,000 or so distinct CDR3 sequences, 40% to 55% of them seen just once; the ten biggest clones take up approximately 25%. The source of the sample is a study of blood T cells in healthy people across ages. Germline V CDR1 and CDR2: DFQATT, SNEGSKA (reference sequence). The junction had 7 bases not matched to a gene; V was cut back by 5 bases and J by 1 base. This CDR3 region has 15 residues.

This TCR was sampled from a man aged 80 or over in good health. The chain carries TRBV20-1 and TRBJ1-1, with TRBD1 matching over 10 bases. The sample was blood. The chain's CDR3 is CSAPDRDRGNTEAFF. CDR3 sequence (DNA): TGCAGTGCTCCCGACAGGGACAGGGGGAACACTGAAGCTTTCTTT.